Below, 2 T cell receptor beta chains from the same sample are listed, as sequenced in a study of blood T cell repertoires in COVID-19. The protocol was immunoSEQ multiplex PCR, while the TCRdb copy is restricted to in-frame clones and leaves out a portion. The data hold 200,000 to 250,000 clones, with more than 80% observed a single time. Sequences were obtained from peripheral blood. Receptors were obtained from a woman of 80 years or more with COVID-19, enrolled during active disease.

The chain recombines TRBV19 with TRBJ1-3, with 11 nucleotides matching TRBD1. Germline V gene data show CDR1 as LNHDA and CDR2 as SQIVND (reference sequence). This CDR3 comprises 16 residues. Trimming cost V 2 bases and J 3 bases; bases outside gene matches: 3. The CDR3 DNA follows: TGTGCCAGTAGTATACGGACAGGGGGCTATGGAAACACCATATATTTT. Translated, it gives CASSIRTGGYGNTIYF.

The gene calls are TRBV15 and TRBJ2-1; 8 nucleotides line up with TRBD2. CDR3 length: 15 amino acids. Unmatched junction bases numbered 7, after V lost 1 base and J lost 8 bases. Per the germline V gene, CDR1 is LNHNV and CDR2 is YYDKDF (reference sequence). CDR3 amino acids: CATSRAGGRRYEQFF. CDR3 nucleotide sequence: TGTGCCACCAGCAGAGCGGGCGGGAGGAGGTATGAGCAGTTCTTC.